Described below is a single T cell receptor beta chain sequence and its context. The CDR3 totals 15 residues. V was clipped by 0 bases and J by 5 bases, with 14 bases between them. CDR1 is SGHRS and CDR2 is YFSETQ in the germline V gene. The sample is drawn from a study of T-cell memory formation after mild COVID-19. Study details: The TCR clusters were mostly specific to one donor.

One entry per CDR3 protein results from TCRdb running MiXCR on the 5' RACE reads. The repertoire holds some 270,000 distinct CDR3 sequences, approximately 15% seen once, with more than 2% in the top ten. The chain links TRBV5-1 to TRBJ1-2, with a tentative D call TRBD1 (5 bases). The sequence was obtained from an adult woman who had mild COVID-19 (a few samples of this study predate the infection). Cell type and time point are not known. Sequenced material: PBMCs or a T cell subset sorted from them (not recorded which). CDR3 amino acids: CASSLAVGDAYGYTF. For the CDR3, the DNA is TGCGCCAGCAGCTTGGCTGTGGGGGACGCGTATGGCTACACCTTC. The full variable domain, with the rest looked up from reference TRBV5-1 and TRBJ1-2, is KAGVTQTPRYLIKTRGQQVTLSCSPISGHRSVSWYQQTPGQGLQFLFEYFSETQRNKGNFPGRFSGRQFSNSRSEMNVSTLELGDSALYLCASSLAVGDAYGYTFGSGTRLTVV.